The 21 T cell receptor beta chains reported below all come from one sample, sequenced in a study of blood T cell repertoires in COVID-19. Produced via immunoSEQ multiplex PCR; TCRdb's table is partial and in-frame only. The data show roughly 50,000 clones, with 65% to 90% seen just once and 2.6% held by the top ten. The source material was peripheral blood. These receptors originate from a woman older than 75 with COVID-19, enrolled during active disease.

The chain joins TRBV5-1 to TRBJ1-4; 7 positions agree with TRBD1. V lost 0 bases and J lost 1; bases outside the gene matches: 0. The CDR3 extends over 15 amino acids. From germline, CDR1 is SGHRS and CDR2 YFSETQ. The DNA for the CDR3 is TGCGCCAGCAGCTTGGGGACAGGAACTAATGAAAAACTGTTTTTT. Protein product: CASSLGTGTNEKLFF.

V gene TRBV6-5 combines with J gene TRBJ2-1; TRBD1 matches at 8 bases. There are 13 residues in the CDR3. V lost 8 bases, J lost 9 bases, and 9 bases stayed unmatched. CDR1 and CDR2 (germline): MNHEY, SVGAGI. The CDR3 sequence is CASWTGSKGEQFF. The CDR3 DNA follows: TGTGCCAGCTGGACAGGGAGTAAGGGTGAGCAGTTCTTC.

The chain recombines TRBV7-2 with TRBJ2-7; possible D gene TRBD2, 6 bases. The V end lost 3 bases, the J end lost 0 bases, and 9 bases lay between the germline ends. CDR3 length: 14 residues. The germline V gene has CDR1 SGHTA and CDR2 FQGNSA. CDR3 amino acids: CASSFERASYEQYF. CDR3 coding DNA: TGTGCCAGCAGCTTCGAGCGGGCCTCCTACGAGCAGTACTTC. The full variable domain, its missing parts supplied by reference TRBV7-2 and TRBJ2-7, is GAGVSQSPSNKVTEKGKDVELRCDPISGHTALYWYRQSLGQGLEFLIYFQGNSAPDKSGLPSDRFSAERTGGSVSTLTIQRTQQEDSAVYLCASSFERASYEQYFGPGTRLTVT.

The J gene is TRBJ1-2, the V gene TRBV6-1; no definite D call. Trimming pared 2 bases from V and 0 bases from J, leaving 10 bases between. The CDR3 is 15 amino acids. The germline CDR1 and CDR2 sequences are MNHNS and SASEGT. The CDR3 DNA follows: TGTGCCAGCAGTGAATTGGTGCTAGCTAACTATGGCTACACCTTC. The encoded protein is CASSELVLANYGYTF.

The CDR3 protein is CASRSQGADEKLFF. DNA for the CDR3: TGTGCCAGCAGATCACAGGGGGCGGATGAAAAACTGTTTTTT. The genes are TRBV2 and TRBJ1-4; 9 bases map to TRBD1. Trimming removed 6 bases from V and 6 bases from J; junction bases left unmatched: 5. Germline V CDR1 and CDR2: SNHLY, FYNNEI. The CDR3 is 14 amino acids. Full variable domain (outside the CDR3, taken from reference TRBV2 and TRBJ1-4): EPEVTQTPSHQVTQMGQEVILRCVPISNHLYFYWYRQILGQKVEFLVSFYNNEISEKSEIFDDQFSVERPDGSNFTLKIRSTKLEDSAMYFCASRSQGADEKLFFGSGTQLSVL.

A single count supports this clone. J is TRBJ2-5 and V is TRBV11-1; 9 bases are a match to TRBD2. The CDR3 runs 14 residues. Germline V gene data show CDR1 as SGHAT and CDR2 as FQDESV (reference sequence). The V segment lost 2 bases and the J segment 3 bases; nucleotides outside the gene matches: 1. CDR3 sequence: CASSLLAGEETQYF. The DNA of the CDR3 is TGTGCCAGCAGCTTATTAGCGGGGGAAGAGACCCAGTACTTC.

The rearrangement joins TRBV7-9 to TRBJ1-2; the D gene is possibly TRBD1 (6 bases). V was cut by 5 bases and J by 0 bases, with 13 bases left in between. CDR1 and CDR2 from the germline V gene are SEHNR and FQNEAQ (reference sequence). The CDR3 spans 15 residues. The CDR3 bases are TGTGCCAGCAGCAACAGGGCCGCTCCTAACTATGGCTACACCTTC. Translation: CASSNRAAPNYGYTF. Full variable domain (remainder filled in from reference TRBV7-9 and TRBJ1-2): DTGVSQNPRHKITKRGQNVTFRCDPISEHNRLYWYRQTLGQGPEFLTYFQNEAQLEKSRLLSDRFSAERPKGSFSTLEIQRTEQGDSAMYLCASSNRAAPNYGYTFGSGTRLTVV.

The DNA of the CDR3 is TGTGCCAGCAGGGACAGGGTCTTGAGCAATCAGCCCCAGCATTTT. This translates into CASRDRVLSNQPQHF. The V and J genes are TRBV28 and TRBJ1-5; 8 bases line up with TRBD1. The CDR3 consists of 15 residues. CDR1 and CDR2 from the germline V gene are MDHEN and SYDVKM. Trimming removed 6 bases from V and 1 base from J; junction bases left unmatched: 5.

The chain has TRBV7-8 and TRBJ2-1; the match to TRBD2 covers 14 bases. Germline values: CDR1 SGHVS, CDR2 FQNEAQ. Germline trimming cut 1 base from V and 4 bases from J; bases unmatched to any gene: 0. The CDR3 is 16 amino acids. The CDR3 loop reads CASSLGTSGGYNEQFF. The CDR3 nucleotides are TGTGCCAGCAGCTTAGGGACTAGCGGGGGGTACAATGAGCAGTTCTTC.

The table lists this clone with a count of one. This sequence joins TRBV18 and TRBJ2-1; weak D call: TRBD2 (6 bases). There are 19 residues in the CDR3. Germline CDR1 and CDR2: KGHSH and LQKENI. Trimming pared 1 base from V and 0 bases from J, leaving 19 bases between. The CDR3 sequence is CASSPRRYSGTASYNEQFF. The CDR3 DNA follows: TGTGCCAGCTCACCACGGCGGTATAGCGGAACGGCCTCCTACAATGAGCAGTTCTTC.

The chain joins TRBV14 to TRBJ1-6, with 8 positions matching TRBD1. The junction had 6 bases not matched to a gene; V was cut back by 4 bases and J by 4 bases. This CDR3 spans 16 amino acids. CDR1 SGHDN and CDR2 FVKESK come from the germline V gene. CDR3 nucleotides: TGTGCCAGCAGCCGATCGACAGGGGTTTATAATTCACCCCTCCACTTT. It translates to CASSRSTGVYNSPLHF.

This chain connects TRBV27 to TRBJ1-4, with D uncertain. This CDR3 region has 14 residues. CDR1 and CDR2 from the germline V gene are MNHEY and SMNVEV (reference sequence). Trimming took off 2 bases at V and 7 bases at J, with 11 bases between the two ends. This chain's CDR3 is CASSLRVGGEKLFF. The CDR3 DNA follows: TGTGCCAGCAGTTTAAGGGTAGGAGGTGAAAAACTGTTTTTT.

The V call is TRBV15, the J call TRBJ1-1; D is possibly TRBD1 (5 bases). The CDR3 is 13 amino acids. CDR1 and CDR2 (germline): LNHNV, YYDKDF (reference sequence). The V and J ends lost 1 base and 5 bases respectively, with 8 bases between them. The chain's CDR3 is CATSRGQLTEAFF. The CDR3 DNA is TGTGCCACCAGCAGAGGACAGTTGACTGAAGCTTTCTTT.

This chain uses TRBV6-5 with TRBJ2-7; TRBD2 is a possible D gene (6 bases). The CDR3 covers 15 residues. Germline V gene lookup returns CDR1 MNHEY and CDR2 SVGAGI. The germline V and J ends were trimmed by 7 bases and 0 bases, with 16 bases remaining between them. CDR3 loop: CASTLDYLSSYEQYF. The CDR3, as DNA: TGTGCCAGCACCCTGGACTACCTGAGCTCCTACGAGCAGTACTTC.

This chain uses TRBV2 with TRBJ1-1; D call uncertain. The V end lost 8 bases, the J end lost 3 bases, and 16 bases lay between the germline ends. Germline lookup yields CDR1 SNHLY and CDR2 FYNNEI. This CDR3 comprises 14 residues. CDR3 sequence reads: CASFRGRDDTEAFF. DNA of the CDR3: TGTGCCAGCTTCCGAGGGAGGGATGACACTGAAGCTTTCTTT.

The chain carries TRBV7-9 and TRBJ1-2; 8 bases are shared with TRBD1. Germline V gene data show CDR1 as SEHNR and CDR2 as FQNEAQ (reference sequence). The CDR3 runs 16 residues. V shed 1 base, J shed 5 bases, and the junction held 9 bases outside the gene matches. The CDR3 bases are TGTGCCAGCAGCTTAGTCGGGACAGGAGAACGTTATGGCTACACCTTC. It yields the protein CASSLVGTGERYGYTF.

The rearrangement links TRBV2 to TRBJ1-3; D is ambiguous. The V gene's germline CDR1 is SNHLY and CDR2 FYNNEI. The CDR3 totals 13 residues. The V and J ends lost 1 base and 4 bases respectively, with 5 bases between them. For the CDR3, the DNA is TGTGCCAGCAGTGAAGTGGAGGGAAACACCATATATTTT. Translation gives CASSEVEGNTIYF.

The V gene is TRBV11-1, the J gene TRBJ2-3; 10 bases fit TRBD2. Germline CDR1 SGHAT, CDR2 FQDESV (reference sequence). V lost 6 bases, J lost 4 bases, and 4 bases stayed unmatched. This CDR3 spans 14 amino acids. The CDR3: CASSTSGKSDTQYF. CDR3 bases: TGTGCCAGCAGTACTAGCGGGAAGTCAGATACGCAGTATTTT.

The CDR3 sequence: CASSPNRVSYEQYF. CDR3 DNA: TGTGCCAGCAGTCCAAACAGGGTCTCCTACGAGCAGTACTTC. The J gene is TRBJ2-7, the V gene TRBV6-2 or TRBV6-3, with D perhaps matching TRBD1 (6 bases). The CDR3 extends over 14 amino acids. Germline V gene sequence: CDR1 MNHEY, CDR2 SVGEGT. V lost 5 bases to trimming and J lost 0 bases, with 11 bases between them.

The gene calls are TRBV25-1 and TRBJ1-6; D is perhaps TRBD1 (5 bases). The CDR3 runs 15 residues. With 6 bases removed from V and 9 bases from J, the gap between germline ends came to 18 bases. The germline gives CDR1 MGHDK, CDR2 SYGVNS. The CDR3 loop reads CASRAPGLDGSPLHF. CDR3 DNA: TGTGCCAGCAGAGCCCCGGGACTCGACGGTTCACCCCTCCACTTT.

This clone is a singleton in its sample. The chain uses TRBV7-2 and TRBJ2-7; 11 bases align to TRBD2. The CDR3 contains 15 residues. V lost 0 bases and J lost 4; bases outside the gene matches: 2. Germline loops: CDR1 SGHTA, CDR2 FQGNSA. CDR3 region: CASSLAGTSGYEQYF. CDR3 DNA: TGTGCCAGCAGCTTAGCCGGGACTAGCGGTTACGAGCAGTACTTC.